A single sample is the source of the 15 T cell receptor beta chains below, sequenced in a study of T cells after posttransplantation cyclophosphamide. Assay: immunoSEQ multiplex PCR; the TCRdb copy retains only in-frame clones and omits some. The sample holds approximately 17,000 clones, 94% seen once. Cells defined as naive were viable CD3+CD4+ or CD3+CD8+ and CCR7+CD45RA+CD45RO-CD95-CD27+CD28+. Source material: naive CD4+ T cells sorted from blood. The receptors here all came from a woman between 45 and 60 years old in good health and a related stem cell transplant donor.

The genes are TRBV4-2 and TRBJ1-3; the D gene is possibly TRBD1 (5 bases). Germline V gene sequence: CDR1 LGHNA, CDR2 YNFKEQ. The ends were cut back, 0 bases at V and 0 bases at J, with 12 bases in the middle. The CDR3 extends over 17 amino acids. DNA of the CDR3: TGTGCCAGCAGCCAAGATGGGGCAGGACCCTCTGGAAACACCATATATTTT. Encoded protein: CASSQDGAGPSGNTIYF.

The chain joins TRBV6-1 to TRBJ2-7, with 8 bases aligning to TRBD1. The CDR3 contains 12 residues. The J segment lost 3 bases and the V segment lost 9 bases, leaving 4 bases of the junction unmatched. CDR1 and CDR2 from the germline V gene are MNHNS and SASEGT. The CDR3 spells CASRQGNYEQYF. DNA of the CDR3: TGTGCCAGTCGACAGGGGAACTACGAGCAGTACTTC.

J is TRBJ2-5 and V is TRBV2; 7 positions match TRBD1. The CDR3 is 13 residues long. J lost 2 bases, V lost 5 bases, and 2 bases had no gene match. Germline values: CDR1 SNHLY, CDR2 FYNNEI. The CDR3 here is CASSRDRQETQYF. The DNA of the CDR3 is TGTGCCAGCAGTCGGGACAGACAAGAGACCCAGTACTTC.

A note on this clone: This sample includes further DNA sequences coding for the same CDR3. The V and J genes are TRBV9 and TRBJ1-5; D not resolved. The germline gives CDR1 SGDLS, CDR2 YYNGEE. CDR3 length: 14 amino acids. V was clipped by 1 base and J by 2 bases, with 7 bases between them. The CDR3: CASSVSGGNQPQHF. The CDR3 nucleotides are TGTGCCAGCAGCGTATCGGGAGGCAATCAGCCCCAGCATTTT. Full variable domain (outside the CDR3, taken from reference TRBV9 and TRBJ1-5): DSGVTQTPKHLITATGQRVTLRCSPRSGDLSVYWYQQSLDQGLQFLIQYYNGEERAKGNILERFSAQQFPDLHSELNLSSLELGDSALYFCASSVSGGNQPQHFGDGTRLSIL.

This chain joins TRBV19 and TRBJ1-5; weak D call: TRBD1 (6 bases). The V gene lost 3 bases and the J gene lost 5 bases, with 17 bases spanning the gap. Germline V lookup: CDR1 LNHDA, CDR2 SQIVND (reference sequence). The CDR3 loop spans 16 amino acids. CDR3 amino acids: CASSIASRQGYQPQHF. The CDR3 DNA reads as TGTGCCAGTAGTATTGCCTCTCGGCAGGGGTATCAGCCCCAGCATTTT.

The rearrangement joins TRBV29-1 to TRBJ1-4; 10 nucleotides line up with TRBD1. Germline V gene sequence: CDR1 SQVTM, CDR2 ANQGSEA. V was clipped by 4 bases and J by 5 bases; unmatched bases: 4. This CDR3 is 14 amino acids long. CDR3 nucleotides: TGCAGCGTTGTATGGACAGGGGGAAATGAAAAACTGTTTTTT. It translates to CSVVWTGGNEKLFF.

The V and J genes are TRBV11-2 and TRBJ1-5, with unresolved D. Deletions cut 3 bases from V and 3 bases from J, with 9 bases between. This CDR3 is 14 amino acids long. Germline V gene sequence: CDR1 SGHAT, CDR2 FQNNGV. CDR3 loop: CASSLGDPNQPQHF. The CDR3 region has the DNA TGTGCCAGCAGCTTGGGAGATCCCAATCAGCCCCAGCATTTT. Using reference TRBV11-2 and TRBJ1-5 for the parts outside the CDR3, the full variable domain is EAGVAQSPRYKIIEKRQSVAFWCNPISGHATLYWYQQILGQGPKLLIQFQNNGVVDDSQLPKDRFSAERLKGVDSTLKIQPAKLEDSAVYLCASSLGDPNQPQHFGDGTRLSIL.

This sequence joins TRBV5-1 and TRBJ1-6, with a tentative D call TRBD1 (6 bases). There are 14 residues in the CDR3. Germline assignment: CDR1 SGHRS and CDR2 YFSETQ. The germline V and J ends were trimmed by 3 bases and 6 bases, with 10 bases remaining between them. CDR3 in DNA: TGCGCCAGCAGCTCCGGACAGAGTAATTCACCCCTCCACTTT. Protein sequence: CASSSGQSNSPLHF.

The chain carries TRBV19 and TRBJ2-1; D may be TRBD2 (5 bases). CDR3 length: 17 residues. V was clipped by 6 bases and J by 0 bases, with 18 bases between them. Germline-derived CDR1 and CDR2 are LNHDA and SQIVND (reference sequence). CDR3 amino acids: CASSHPGLASSYNEQFF. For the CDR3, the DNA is TGTGCCAGTAGCCACCCGGGGTTGGCTAGCTCCTACAATGAGCAGTTCTTC.

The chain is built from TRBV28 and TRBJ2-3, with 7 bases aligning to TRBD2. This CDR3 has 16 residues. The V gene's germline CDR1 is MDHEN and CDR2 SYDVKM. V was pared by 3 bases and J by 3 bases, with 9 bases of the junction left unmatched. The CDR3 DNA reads TGTGCCAGCAGTTTTCAGGGAGGGGACGGTACAGATACGCAGTATTTT. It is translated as CASSFQGGDGTDTQYF.

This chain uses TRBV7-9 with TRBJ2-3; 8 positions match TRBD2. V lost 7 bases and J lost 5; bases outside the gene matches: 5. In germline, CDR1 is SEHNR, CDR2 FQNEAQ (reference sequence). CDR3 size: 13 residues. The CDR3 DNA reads TGTGCCAGCATTAGAGCGGGAGTAGATACGCAGTATTTT. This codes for CASIRAGVDTQYF.

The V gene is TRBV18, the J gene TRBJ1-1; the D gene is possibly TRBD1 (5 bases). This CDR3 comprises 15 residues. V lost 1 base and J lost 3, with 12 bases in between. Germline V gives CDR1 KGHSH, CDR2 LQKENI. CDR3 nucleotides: TGTGCCAGCTCACCACGGGGGGGGGAGGACACTGAAGCTTTCTTT. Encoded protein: CASSPRGGEDTEAFF.

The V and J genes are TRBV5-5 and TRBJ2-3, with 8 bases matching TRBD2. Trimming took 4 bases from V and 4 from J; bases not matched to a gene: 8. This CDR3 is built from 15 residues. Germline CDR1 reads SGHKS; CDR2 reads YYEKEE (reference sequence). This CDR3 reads CASSRTSPLPDTQYF. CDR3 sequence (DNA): TGTGCCAGCAGCCGGACTAGCCCCCTCCCAGATACGCAGTATTTT.

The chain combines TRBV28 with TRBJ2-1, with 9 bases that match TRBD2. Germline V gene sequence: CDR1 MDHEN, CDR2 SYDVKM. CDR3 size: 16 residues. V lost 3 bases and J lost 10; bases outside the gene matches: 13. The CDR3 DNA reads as TGTGCCAGCAGTTTCCTGAAAGCGGGAGGACCGTGGGAGCAGTTCTTC. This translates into CASSFLKAGGPWEQFF.

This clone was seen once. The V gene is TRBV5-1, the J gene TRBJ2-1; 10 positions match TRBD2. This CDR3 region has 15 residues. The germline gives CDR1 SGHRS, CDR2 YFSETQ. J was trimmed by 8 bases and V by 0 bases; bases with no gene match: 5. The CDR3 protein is CASSLGLAGVDEQFF. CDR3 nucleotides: TGCGCCAGCAGCTTGGGGCTAGCGGGGGTCGATGAGCAGTTCTTC.